A selection of T cell receptor beta chains follows, all from one sample in a study of blood T cell repertoires in COVID-19. The repertoire was sequenced with immunoSEQ multiplex PCR; TCRdb's copy has only in-frame clones and lacks some. The sample lists approximately 320,000 clones, about 88% occurring once. The sequenced sample was PBMCs or T cells enriched from blood (not recorded which). The receptors were sampled from a man aged 55 to 70 who had recovered from COVID-19. Each CDR3 is given with its conserved first and last residue. D genes are given only for firm matches. Clone sizes are given selectively: once, few, many, or a class where the clone is expanded.

j_call: TRBJ2-7; v_call: TRBV30; d_call: -; clone_size: few; cdr3_nt: TGTGCCGGACAGATTTCAGGTGCAACCTACGAGCAGTACTTC; cdr3_aa: CAGQISGATYEQYF
j_call: TRBJ1-2; v_call: TRBV20-1; d_call: -; clone_size: -; cdr3_nt: TGCAGTCCAAGTGATGGGGGGGCTAACTATGGCTACACCTTC; cdr3_aa: CSPSDGGANYGYTF
j_call: TRBJ2-3; v_call: TRBV12-3/TRBV12-4; d_call: -; clone_size: -; cdr3_nt: TGTGCCAGCAGTTTTACTACCGTAGATACGCAGTATTTT; cdr3_aa: CASSFTTVDTQYF
j_call: TRBJ2-1; v_call: TRBV27; d_call: -; clone_size: once; cdr3_nt: TGTGCCAGCAGCTGGAAGGAGTACAATGAGCAGTTCTTC; cdr3_aa: CASSWKEYNEQFF
j_call: TRBJ1-4; v_call: TRBV28; d_call: TRBD1; clone_size: -; cdr3_nt: TGTGCCAGCAGTAATACTAAGGACAGGGTAGGAGAAAAACTGTTTTTT; cdr3_aa: CASSNTKDRVGEKLFF
j_call: TRBJ1-6; v_call: TRBV6-2/TRBV6-3; d_call: -; clone_size: -; cdr3_nt: TGTGCCAGCAGTCCGGAGGAGACCCAAATCGTCCCCCTCCACTTT; cdr3_aa: CASSPEETQIVPLHF
j_call: TRBJ2-5; v_call: TRBV18; d_call: TRBD2; clone_size: -; cdr3_nt: TGTGCCAGCTCACCAGTCAGCGGGGTTAAGACCCAGTACTTC; cdr3_aa: CASSPVSGVKTQYF
j_call: TRBJ1-2; v_call: TRBV15; d_call: -; clone_size: -; cdr3_nt: TGTGCCACCAGCAGAGTACCGGTCTATGGCTACACCTTC; cdr3_aa: CATSRVPVYGYTF
j_call: TRBJ1-3; v_call: TRBV18; d_call: -; clone_size: -; cdr3_nt: TGTGCCAGCTCACCACCCGGGACACCGGTGGATGGAAACACCATATATTTT; cdr3_aa: CASSPPGTPVDGNTIYF
j_call: TRBJ2-7; v_call: TRBV14; d_call: TRBD1; clone_size: -; cdr3_nt: TGTGCCAGCAGCCTACAGGGGTCCTACGCCTACGAGCAGTACTTC; cdr3_aa: CASSLQGSYAYEQYF
j_call: TRBJ2-7; v_call: TRBV6-5; d_call: TRBD2; clone_size: once; cdr3_nt: TGTGCCAGCACCTTATCCGGGACTAGCGGGTACGAGCAGTACTTC; cdr3_aa: CASTLSGTSGYEQYF
j_call: TRBJ2-5; v_call: TRBV9; d_call: -; clone_size: -; cdr3_nt: TGTGCCAGCAGCAAGGGGGTTAGTCGGGAGACCCAGTACTTC; cdr3_aa: CASSKGVSRETQYF
j_call: TRBJ2-7; v_call: TRBV10-3; d_call: TRBD1; clone_size: few; cdr3_nt: TGTGCCATCAGAGAGACAGGGAGATCCTACGAGCAGTACTTC; cdr3_aa: CAIRETGRSYEQYF
j_call: TRBJ2-7; v_call: TRBV11-3; d_call: TRBD2; clone_size: -; cdr3_nt: TGTGCCAGCAGCTTAAGGCTAGCGGGAGCCGAGCAGTACTTC; cdr3_aa: CASSLRLAGAEQYF
j_call: TRBJ2-5; v_call: TRBV5-6; d_call: -; clone_size: -; cdr3_nt: TGTGCCAGCAGCTTGGCAGGAGGGGGCAGTCAAGAGACCCAGTACTTC; cdr3_aa: CASSLAGGGSQETQYF
j_call: TRBJ1-6; v_call: TRBV10-3; d_call: TRBD1; clone_size: -; cdr3_nt: TGTGCCATCAGGGAAAACAACCCCGGACAGGCAGATAATTCACCCCTCCACTTT; cdr3_aa: CAIRENNPGQADNSPLHF
j_call: TRBJ2-1; v_call: TRBV11-3; d_call: TRBD1; clone_size: once; cdr3_nt: TGTGCCAGCAGGGGACAGGGGGCGTCTGAGCAGTTCTTC; cdr3_aa: CASRGQGASEQFF
j_call: TRBJ2-1; v_call: TRBV18; d_call: TRBD2; clone_size: -; cdr3_nt: TGTGCCAGCTCACCACTCAGCGGGGGTATTGAGCAGTTCTTC; cdr3_aa: CASSPLSGGIEQFF
j_call: TRBJ1-1; v_call: TRBV27; d_call: TRBD1; clone_size: -; cdr3_nt: TGTGCCAGCAGTTTGGGACAGGGAAACGGGATGGCTGAAGCTTTCTTT; cdr3_aa: CASSLGQGNGMAEAFF
j_call: TRBJ2-2; v_call: TRBV7-8; d_call: -; clone_size: -; cdr3_nt: TGTGCCAGCAGCCCAGGAGGGGAGCTGTTTTTT; cdr3_aa: CASSPGGELFF
j_call: TRBJ1-5; v_call: TRBV24-1; d_call: -; clone_size: -; cdr3_nt: TGTGCCACCAGTGAGTCAGGGGACAATCAGCCCCAGCATTTT; cdr3_aa: CATSESGDNQPQHF
j_call: TRBJ1-3; v_call: TRBV27; d_call: -; clone_size: -; cdr3_nt: TGTGCCAGCAGAACGGGGACTGGAAACACCATATATTTT; cdr3_aa: CASRTGTGNTIYF
j_call: TRBJ1-2; v_call: TRBV19; d_call: TRBD1; clone_size: -; cdr3_nt: TGTGCCAGTAGCACCTCATTCCTGGACAGGTCCTATGGCTACACCTTC; cdr3_aa: CASSTSFLDRSYGYTF
j_call: TRBJ1-2; v_call: TRBV5-4; d_call: -; clone_size: -; cdr3_nt: TGTGCCAGCAGCTTGGGAGGGATCCGGGACTATGGCTACACCTTC; cdr3_aa: CASSLGGIRDYGYTF
j_call: TRBJ1-1; v_call: TRBV7-6; d_call: TRBD1; clone_size: -; cdr3_nt: TGTGCCAGCAGCTTAGCGCAGGGGGTGAACACTGAAGCTTTCTTT; cdr3_aa: CASSLAQGVNTEAFF
j_call: TRBJ2-7; v_call: TRBV14; d_call: TRBD2; clone_size: -; cdr3_nt: TGTGCCAGCAGCCCATCCGGGACTAGCCGCTCCTACGAGCAGTACTTC; cdr3_aa: CASSPSGTSRSYEQYF
j_call: TRBJ1-1; v_call: TRBV19; d_call: -; clone_size: -; cdr3_nt: TGTGCCAGTAGTATAGGGAAACTAAACACTGAAGCTTTCTTT; cdr3_aa: CASSIGKLNTEAFF
j_call: TRBJ2-5; v_call: TRBV3-1/TRBV3-2; d_call: TRBD2; clone_size: once; cdr3_nt: TGTGCCAGCAGCCATCTTAGGCTAGCGGGAGCAGAGACCCAGTACTTC; cdr3_aa: CASSHLRLAGAETQYF
j_call: TRBJ1-1; v_call: TRBV9; d_call: -; clone_size: -; cdr3_nt: TGTGCCAGCAGCCCAACATCGCAGGGGCGGAACACTGAAGCTTTCTTT; cdr3_aa: CASSPTSQGRNTEAFF
j_call: TRBJ1-1; v_call: TRBV7-8; d_call: -; clone_size: -; cdr3_nt: TGTGCCAGCAGCTTAGTTGGTGGGGAGGCTTTCTTT; cdr3_aa: CASSLVGGEAFF
j_call: TRBJ1-4; v_call: TRBV19; d_call: TRBD1; clone_size: -; cdr3_nt: TGTGCCAGTAGGGAGGACAGGACGGTACGGACTAATGAAAAACTGTTTTTT; cdr3_aa: CASREDRTVRTNEKLFF
j_call: TRBJ1-1; v_call: TRBV7-9; d_call: -; clone_size: -; cdr3_nt: TGTGCCAGCAGATCCCGGACAGAGAACACTGAAGCTTTCTTT; cdr3_aa: CASRSRTENTEAFF
j_call: TRBJ2-1; v_call: TRBV12-3/TRBV12-4; d_call: -; clone_size: -; cdr3_nt: TGTGCCAGCAGTCCGGGGAGCGAGCAGTTCTTC; cdr3_aa: CASSPGSEQFF
j_call: TRBJ2-7; v_call: TRBV5-3; d_call: TRBD2; clone_size: once; cdr3_nt: TGTGCCAGAATCTGCGGGGGGGACTCCTACGAGCAGTACTTC; cdr3_aa: CARICGGDSYEQYF
j_call: TRBJ1-2; v_call: TRBV11-3; d_call: -; clone_size: -; cdr3_nt: TGTGCCAGCAGCCTAAACACAGGGTACAGTGGCTACACCTTC; cdr3_aa: CASSLNTGYSGYTF
j_call: TRBJ2-7; v_call: TRBV7-9; d_call: TRBD1; clone_size: -; cdr3_nt: TGTGCCAGCAGCTCAAATCGGGACAGGGCCTACGAGCAGTACTTC; cdr3_aa: CASSSNRDRAYEQYF
j_call: TRBJ1-3; v_call: TRBV27; d_call: -; clone_size: -; cdr3_nt: TGTGCCAGCAGTTTCGGGGTCGGAAACACCATATATTTT; cdr3_aa: CASSFGVGNTIYF
j_call: TRBJ1-2; v_call: TRBV9; d_call: TRBD1; clone_size: -; cdr3_nt: TGTGCCAGCAGCCCCCAGGGGGGTCCGGAGGGCTACACCTTC; cdr3_aa: CASSPQGGPEGYTF
j_call: TRBJ1-6; v_call: TRBV5-6; d_call: TRBD1; clone_size: -; cdr3_nt: TGTGCCAGCAGCTTTGGAGGGGGCAGAAATAATTCACCCCTCCACTTT; cdr3_aa: CASSFGGGRNNSPLHF
j_call: TRBJ2-2; v_call: TRBV2; d_call: -; clone_size: -; cdr3_nt: TGTGCCAGCAGTGGAGTCTCCGCTACCGGGGAGCTGTTTTTT; cdr3_aa: CASSGVSATGELFF
j_call: TRBJ2-2; v_call: TRBV19; d_call: TRBD2; clone_size: -; cdr3_nt: TGTGCCAGTAGTAAAACCCCGGGACTAGCAGTCGCGAACACCGGGGAGCTGTTTTTT; cdr3_aa: CASSKTPGLAVANTGELFF
j_call: TRBJ1-2; v_call: TRBV5-4; d_call: TRBD1; clone_size: -; cdr3_nt: TGTGCCAGCAGCTTGGCCGGGACAGAAGGCTATGGCTACACCTTC; cdr3_aa: CASSLAGTEGYGYTF
j_call: TRBJ1-6; v_call: TRBV6-5; d_call: TRBD1; clone_size: -; cdr3_nt: TGTGCCAGCAGTTATTTCGGTCAGGGGGCAAATTCACCCCTCCACTTT; cdr3_aa: CASSYFGQGANSPLHF
j_call: TRBJ1-2; v_call: TRBV10-3; d_call: -; clone_size: -; cdr3_nt: TGTGCCATCAGGGACACTAACTATGGCTACACCTTC; cdr3_aa: CAIRDTNYGYTF
j_call: TRBJ1-2; v_call: TRBV19; d_call: -; clone_size: -; cdr3_nt: TGTGCCAGTAGCCCCCTCCGACAGGCCCCTAGAGATGGCTACACCTTC; cdr3_aa: CASSPLRQAPRDGYTF
j_call: TRBJ2-2; v_call: TRBV6-4; d_call: TRBD1; clone_size: once; cdr3_nt: TGTGCCAGCAGTGCCTTACATACAGGGGCCGGGGAGCTGTTTTTT; cdr3_aa: CASSALHTGAGELFF